These T cell receptor beta chains were read from a single sample in a study of cytomegalovirus exposure and HLA in healthy donors. Assay used: immunoSEQ multiplex PCR; TCRdb lists only in-frame clones, some missing. The repertoire consists of 150,000 to 200,000 clones, with about 90% occurring once and the leading ten covering around 0.99%. The material sequenced was PBMCs. These receptors all stem from a boy younger than 10 in good health and CMV-seronegative. CDR3s include the opening cysteine and the closing phenylalanine or tryptophan. D genes are given only for firm matches. Clone sizes are given selectively: once, few, many, or a class where the clone is expanded.

size: -
D: TRBD1
J: TRBJ1-2
V: TRBV5-1
CDR3: CASSFGAGGNYGYTF
DNA: TGCGCCAGCAGCTTCGGCGCAGGGGGCAACTATGGCTACACCTTC

size: -
D: TRBD2
J: TRBJ2-2
V: TRBV5-6
CDR3: CASSLWRGNLANTGELFF
DNA: TGTGCCAGCAGCTTATGGCGGGGGAACCTAGCGAACACCGGGGAGCTGTTTTTT

size: -
D: TRBD1
J: TRBJ2-7
V: TRBV28
CDR3: CASSLSRVAGGVVYEQYF
DNA: TGTGCCAGCAGTTTATCCCGGGTGGCAGGGGGCGTCGTTTACGAGCAGTACTTC

size: -
D: TRBD2
J: TRBJ2-7
V: TRBV19
CDR3: CASSILAGETYEQYF
DNA: TGTGCCAGTAGTATTCTAGCGGGGGAGACCTACGAGCAGTACTTC

size: -
D: -
J: TRBJ2-5
V: TRBV30
CDR3: CAWLKPGEQETQYF
DNA: TGTGCCTGGTTGAAGCCTGGTGAACAAGAGACCCAGTACTTC

size: -
D: TRBD1
J: TRBJ2-5
V: TRBV6-1
CDR3: CASTVGGAEETQYF
DNA: TGTGCCAGCACTGTAGGGGGCGCGGAAGAGACCCAGTACTTC

size: -
D: TRBD1
J: TRBJ2-7
V: TRBV29-1
CDR3: CSVYLPGQLVYEQYF
DNA: TGCAGCGTTTATCTCCCGGGACAGTTAGTCTACGAGCAGTACTTC

size: -
D: TRBD1
J: TRBJ2-2
V: TRBV5-5
CDR3: CASTGGSNTGELFF
DNA: TGTGCCAGTACAGGGGGCAGCAACACCGGGGAGCTGTTTTTT

size: -
D: -
J: TRBJ2-1
V: TRBV7-2
CDR3: CASSPAGLGGSYNEQFF
DNA: TGTGCCAGCAGCCCCGCGGGTCTCGGGGGCTCCTACAATGAGCAGTTCTTC

size: -
D: -
J: TRBJ1-2
V: TRBV10-3
CDR3: CAISDLGRRGGYTF
DNA: TGTGCCATCAGTGACCTCGGGAGGCGGGGTGGCTACACCTTC

size: -
D: -
J: TRBJ1-1
V: TRBV27
CDR3: CASSPPGGAGAFF
DNA: TGTGCCAGCAGTCCCCCGGGGGGCGCGGGAGCTTTCTTT

size: -
D: -
J: TRBJ2-1
V: TRBV27
CDR3: CASRFTLDYEQFF
DNA: TGTGCCAGCAGGTTTACCCTCGACTATGAGCAGTTCTTC

size: few
D: TRBD2
J: TRBJ2-3
V: TRBV6-4
CDR3: CASSFSGKGSDTQYF
DNA: TGTGCCAGCAGTTTTAGCGGGAAGGGCTCAGATACGCAGTATTTT

size: -
D: -
J: TRBJ2-1
V: TRBV27
CDR3: CASSLRENNEQFF
DNA: TGTGCCAGCAGTTTGCGGGAAAACAATGAGCAGTTCTTC

size: few
D: -
J: TRBJ2-7
V: TRBV5-1
CDR3: CASSFTVEEGPYEQYF
DNA: TGCGCCAGCAGCTTTACAGTTGAGGAGGGACCCTACGAGCAGTACTTC

size: -
D: TRBD1
J: TRBJ2-5
V: TRBV5-1
CDR3: CASSLAGTEQETQYF
DNA: TGCGCCAGCAGCTTGGCCGGGACAGAACAAGAGACCCAGTACTTC

size: once
D: TRBD1
J: TRBJ1-1
V: TRBV7-9
CDR3: CASSLQGANTEAFF
DNA: TGTGCCAGCAGTTTACAGGGGGCGAACACTGAAGCTTTCTTT

size: -
D: -
J: TRBJ1-1
V: TRBV4-1
CDR3: CASSQDRGTEAFF
DNA: TGCGCCAGCAGCCAAGATCGGGGGACTGAAGCTTTCTTT

size: -
D: -
J: TRBJ2-7
V: TRBV6-1
CDR3: CASSDRGFGEQYF
DNA: TGTGCCAGCAGTGATCGGGGGTTTGGAGAGCAGTACTTC

size: -
D: TRBD1
J: TRBJ1-2
V: TRBV30
CDR3: CAWSVWAGGAVGYTF
DNA: TGTGCCTGGAGTGTATGGGCAGGGGGCGCGGTTGGCTACACCTTC

size: -
D: TRBD1
J: TRBJ2-5
V: TRBV5-1
CDR3: CASSFGQGASQETQYF
DNA: TGCGCCAGCAGCTTCGGACAGGGGGCCTCTCAAGAGACCCAGTACTTC

size: -
D: -
J: TRBJ2-3
V: TRBV10-3
CDR3: CAIGDAGPLSDTQYF
DNA: TGTGCCATCGGCGATGCGGGCCCCTTATCAGATACGCAGTATTTT

size: -
D: -
J: TRBJ2-7
V: TRBV5-1
CDR3: CATNHSTGEQYF
DNA: TGCGCCACCAACCACTCCACAGGCGAGCAGTACTTC

size: -
D: TRBD1
J: TRBJ1-2
V: TRBV5-1
CDR3: CASSPGTGIRDYGYTF
DNA: TGCGCCAGCAGCCCCGGGACAGGGATTCGGGACTATGGCTACACCTTC

size: -
D: TRBD1
J: TRBJ2-7
V: TRBV19
CDR3: CASRDSSGF
DNA: TGTGCCAGCAGGGACAGTTCAGGTTTC

size: -
D: -
J: TRBJ1-2
V: TRBV18
CDR3: CASSPGGNYGYTF
DNA: TGTGCCAGCTCACCAGGAGGGAACTATGGCTACACCTTC

size: -
D: TRBD1
J: TRBJ1-5
V: TRBV19
CDR3: CASRGPRPPTGFNQPQHF
DNA: TGTGCCAGTAGAGGCCCTCGCCCCCCGACAGGGTTCAATCAGCCCCAGCATTTT

size: -
D: TRBD1
J: TRBJ2-7
V: TRBV30
CDR3: CAWSSGQGSHEQYF
DNA: TGTGCCTGGAGTTCGGGACAGGGAAGCCACGAGCAGTACTTC

size: -
D: TRBD1
J: TRBJ1-5
V: TRBV6-1
CDR3: CASLGRTGQPQHF
DNA: TGTGCCAGCTTAGGGAGGACAGGTCAGCCCCAGCATTTT

size: -
D: -
J: TRBJ1-5
V: TRBV6-1
CDR3: CASSARTGSSNQPQHF
DNA: TGTGCCAGCAGTGCCCGTACAGGGAGCAGCAATCAGCCCCAGCATTTT

size: -
D: TRBD1
J: TRBJ1-5
V: TRBV19
CDR3: CASSIFSWDRGEQPQHF
DNA: TGTGCCAGTAGTATATTCTCTTGGGACAGGGGAGAGCAGCCCCAGCATTTT

size: -
D: TRBD1
J: TRBJ2-1
V: TRBV27
CDR3: CASSLDRGNYNEQFF
DNA: TGTGCCAGCAGTCTCGACAGGGGGAACTACAATGAGCAGTTCTTC

size: -
D: -
J: TRBJ1-3
V: TRBV7-8
CDR3: CASSLRMRGHTIYF
DNA: TGTGCCAGCAGCTTAAGGATGCGGGGGCACACCATATATTTT

size: -
D: -
J: TRBJ2-5
V: TRBV5-4
CDR3: CASSLTGPEETQYF
DNA: TGTGCCAGCAGCTTGACAGGACCAGAAGAGACCCAGTACTTC

size: -
D: -
J: TRBJ1-4
V: TRBV5-4
CDR3: CASRSALDEKLFF
DNA: TGTGCCAGCCGTAGTGCCTTAGATGAAAAACTGTTTTTT

size: -
D: TRBD1
J: TRBJ2-7
V: TRBV19
CDR3: CASSIRTGGYYEQYF
DNA: TGTGCCAGTAGTATTAGGACAGGGGGCTACTACGAGCAGTACTTC

size: few
D: -
J: TRBJ1-2
V: TRBV4-1
CDR3: CASSLTGSDGYTF
DNA: TGCGCCAGCAGCCTGACGGGGTCTGATGGCTACACCTTC

size: -
D: -
J: TRBJ1-2
V: TRBV7-6
CDR3: CASSLETLGGYTF
DNA: TGTGCCAGCAGCTTAGAGACCCTCGGGGGCTACACCTTC

size: -
D: -
J: TRBJ2-7
V: TRBV19
CDR3: CASSWGPTYEQYF
DNA: TGTGCCAGTAGTTGGGGGCCAACCTACGAGCAGTACTTC